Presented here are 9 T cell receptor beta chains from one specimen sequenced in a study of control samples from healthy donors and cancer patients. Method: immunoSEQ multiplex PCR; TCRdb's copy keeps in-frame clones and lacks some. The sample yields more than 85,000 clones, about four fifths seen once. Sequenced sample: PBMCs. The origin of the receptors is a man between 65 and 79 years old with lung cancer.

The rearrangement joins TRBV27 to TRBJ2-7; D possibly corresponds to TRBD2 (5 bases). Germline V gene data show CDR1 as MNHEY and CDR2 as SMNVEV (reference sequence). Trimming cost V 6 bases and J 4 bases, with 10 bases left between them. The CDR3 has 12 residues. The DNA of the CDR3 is TGTGCCAGCAGGGCTAGCTCGTACGAGCAGTACTTC. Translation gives CASRASSYEQYF.

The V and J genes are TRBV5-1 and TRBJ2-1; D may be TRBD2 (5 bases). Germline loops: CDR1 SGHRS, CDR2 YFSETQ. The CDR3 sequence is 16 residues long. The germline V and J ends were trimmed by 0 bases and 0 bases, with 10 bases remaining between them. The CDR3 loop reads CASSLVNGLSYNEQFF. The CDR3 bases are TGCGCCAGCAGCTTGGTTAACGGACTCTCCTACAATGAGCAGTTCTTC.

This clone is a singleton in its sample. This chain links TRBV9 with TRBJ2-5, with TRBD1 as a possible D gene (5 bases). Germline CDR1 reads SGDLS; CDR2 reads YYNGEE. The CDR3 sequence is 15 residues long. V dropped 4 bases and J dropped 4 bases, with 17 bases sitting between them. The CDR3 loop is CASSSLGGATETQYF. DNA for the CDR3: TGTGCCAGCAGCTCATTAGGTGGGGCTACAGAGACCCAGTACTTC.

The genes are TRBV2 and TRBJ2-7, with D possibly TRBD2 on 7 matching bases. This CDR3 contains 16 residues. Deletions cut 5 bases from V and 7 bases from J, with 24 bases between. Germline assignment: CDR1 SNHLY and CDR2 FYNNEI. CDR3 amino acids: CASSPLKRGDKGEQYF. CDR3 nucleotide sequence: TGTGCCAGCAGTCCCCTGAAACGGGGGGACAAGGGAGAGCAGTACTTC.

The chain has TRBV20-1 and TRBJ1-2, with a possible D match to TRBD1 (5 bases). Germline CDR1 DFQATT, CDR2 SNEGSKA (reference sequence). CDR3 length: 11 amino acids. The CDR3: CSVAGTYGYTF. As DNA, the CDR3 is TGCAGCGTCGCGGGGACGTATGGCTACACCTTC.

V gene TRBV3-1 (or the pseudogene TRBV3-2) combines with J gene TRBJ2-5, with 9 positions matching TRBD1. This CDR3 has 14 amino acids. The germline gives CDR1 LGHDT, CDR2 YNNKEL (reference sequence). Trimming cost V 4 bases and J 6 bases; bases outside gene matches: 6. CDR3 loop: CASSRRQGGKTQYF. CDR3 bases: TGTGCCAGCAGCCGAAGACAGGGGGGGAAGACCCAGTACTTC.

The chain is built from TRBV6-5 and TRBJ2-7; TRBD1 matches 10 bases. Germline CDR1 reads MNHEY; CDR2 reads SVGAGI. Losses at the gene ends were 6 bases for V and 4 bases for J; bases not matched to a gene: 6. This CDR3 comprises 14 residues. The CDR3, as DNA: TGTGCCAGCAGGGGGGGACAGGGGACGTACGAGCAGTACTTC. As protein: CASRGGQGTYEQYF.

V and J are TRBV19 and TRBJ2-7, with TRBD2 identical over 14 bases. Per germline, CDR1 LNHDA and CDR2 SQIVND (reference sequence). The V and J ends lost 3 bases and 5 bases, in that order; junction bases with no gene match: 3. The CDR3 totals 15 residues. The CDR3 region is CASSIGTSGGDEQYF. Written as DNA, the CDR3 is TGTGCCAGTAGTATCGGGACTAGCGGGGGCGACGAGCAGTACTTC. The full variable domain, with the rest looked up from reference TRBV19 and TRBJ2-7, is DGGITQSPKYLFRKEGQNVTLSCEQNLNHDAMYWYRQDPGQGLRLIYYSQIVNDFQKGDIAEGYSVSREKKESFPLTVTSAQKNPTAFYLCASSIGTSGGDEQYFGPGTRLTVT.

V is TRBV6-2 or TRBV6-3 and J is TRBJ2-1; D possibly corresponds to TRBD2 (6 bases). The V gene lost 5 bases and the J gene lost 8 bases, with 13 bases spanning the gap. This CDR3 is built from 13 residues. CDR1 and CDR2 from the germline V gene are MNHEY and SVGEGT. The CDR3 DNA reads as TGTGCCAGCAGTCGGGTATCGGGGGATGAGCAGTTCTTC. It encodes CASSRVSGDEQFF.